This T cell receptor (beta chain) originates from a study of T cells after yellow fever vaccination. TCRdb re-called the 5' RACE reads through MiXCR, storing one row per CDR3 protein. The sample contains about 320,000 distinct CDR3 sequences, approximately 4% of which appear only once. This clonotype came up many times. Germline-derived CDR1 and CDR2 are MGHRA and YSYEKL. Trimming pared 0 bases from V and 10 bases from J, leaving 15 bases between. The CDR3 runs 14 residues. The chain couples TRBV4-1 to TRBJ1-2, with D possibly matching TRBD1 (5 bases). The sequence derives from a man younger than 35 who received the YFV17D yellow fever vaccine. The sequencing used PBMCs, collected 15 days after the yellow fever booster vaccination. CDR3 in DNA: TGCGCCAGCAGCCAAGATCTGACAGTCAGTCTCTACACCTTC. Its translation: CASSQDLTVSLYTF.